This T cell receptor (beta chain) was captured in a study of cytomegalovirus exposure and HLA in healthy donors. Findings of the study overall: For cytomegalovirus status, the classifier reportedly gave diagnoses with high specificity and sensitivity. Rarity held for most TCR sequences, but there were some public TCRs that occurred in many donors.

Data came from immunoSEQ multiplex PCR; TCRdb stores just in-frame clones and leaves some out. The repertoire holds about 120,000 clones, with over 75% as singletons. This clone showed up just once. Its antigen is not known. The source material was PBMCs. The origin of this receptor is a woman between 18 and 30 years old in good health and CMV-seropositive.

CDR3: CASSLDREDTEAFF. In DNA, the CDR3 is TGTGCCAGCAGCTTGGACAGGGAGGACACTGAAGCTTTCTTT. This chain links TRBV11-2 with TRBJ1-1; 8 bases agree with TRBD1. Germline trimming cut 3 bases from V and 3 bases from J; bases unmatched to any gene: 3. CDR3 size: 14 residues. Germline values: CDR1 SGHAT, CDR2 FQNNGV.